Listed below are T cell receptor beta chains from one sample, sequenced in a study of identical twins. Using its own MiXCR run on the 5' RACE reads, TCRdb lists one record per CDR3 protein. Here the sample spans roughly 1,500,000 distinct CDR3 sequences, less than 35% being singletons. The specimen sequenced was cord blood. These receptors were collected from a newborn girl in good health. Both conserved end residues are part of each CDR3. The D gene is left open where the match is weak. Clone size, where shown, is once, few, many, or a class for clones that have expanded.

V gene	J gene	D gene	clone size	CDR3 protein	CDR3 DNA
TRBV20-1	TRBJ1-4	.	.	CSAPPTGYNEKLFF	TGCAGTGCCCCGCCCACAGGGTATAATGAAAAACTGTTTTTT
TRBV5-1	TRBJ2-7	.	.	CASRGINYEQYF	TGCGCCAGCAGAGGGATCAACTACGAGCAGTACTTC
TRBV5-8	TRBJ1-1	.	.	CASSFTQEGLWAFF	TGTGCCAGCAGCTTTACCCAGGAGGGGCTTTGGGCTTTCTTT
TRBV6-5	TRBJ1-2	TRBD1	many	CASHRTGYGYTF	TGTGCCAGCCACCGGACAGGCTATGGCTACACCTTC
TRBV20-1	TRBJ1-5	.	.	CSATVSNRAPRNQPQHF	TGCAGTGCTACCGTGAGTAACCGGGCGCCCCGCAATCAGCCCCAGCATTTT
TRBV6-5	TRBJ2-7	.	.	CASSYCFTSQEAQYF	TGTGCCAGCAGTTACTGTTTTACCAGTCAAGAGGCCCAGTACTTC
TRBV6-5	TRBJ1-5	.	.	CASGMHQLQHF	TGTGCCAGCGGCATGCATCAGCTCCAGCATTTT
TRBV30	TRBJ1-1	.	.	CAWARGPNTEAFF	TGTGCCTGGGCGCGGGGTCCGAACACTGAAGCTTTCTTT
TRBV10-3	TRBJ1-6	.	few	CAISESVQGRNSPLHF	TGTGCCATCAGTGAGTCGGTTCAGGGGCGGAATTCACCCCTCCACTTT
TRBV20-1	TRBJ2-1	.	few	CSARSGLSYNEQFF	TGCAGTGCTAGGTCAGGCCTATCCTACAATGAGCAGTTCTTC
TRBV20-1	TRBJ2-5	.	few	CSRSPRRETQYF	TGCAGTAGAAGCCCCAGAAGGGAGACCCAGTACTTC
TRBV20-1	TRBJ1-2	TRBD1	.	CSARRTGGRNYGYTF	TGCAGTGCTAGGCGGACAGGGGGTCGGAACTATGGCTACACCTTC
TRBV4-2	TRBJ2-1	.	.	CASSQVGASEQYNEQFF	TGTGCCAGCAGCCAAGTCGGGGCTAGCGAGCAGTACAATGAGCAGTTCTTC
TRBV2	TRBJ1-2	.	.	CASRLRGDYGYTF	TGTGCCAGCAGGCTTAGGGGTGACTATGGCTACACCTTC
TRBV27	TRBJ2-2	TRBD2	.	CASRPSGVNTGELFF	TGTGCCAGCAGACCTAGCGGGGTGAACACCGGGGAGCTGTTTTTT
TRBV12-5	TRBJ2-3	TRBD2	.	CASGLVTLAGGADTQYF	TGTGCTAGTGGTTTGGTAACTCTAGCGGGGGGAGCAGATACGCAGTATTTT
TRBV28	TRBJ1-1	TRBD1	few	CATGTGTDTEAFF	TGTGCCACCGGGACAGGGACGGACACTGAAGCTTTCTTT
TRBV7-2	TRBJ2-1	TRBD2	few	CASSFNGGTYNEQFF	TGTGCCAGCAGCTTCAACGGGGGGACCTACAATGAGCAGTTCTTC
TRBV5-1	TRBJ2-1	TRBD2	few	CASSLGTSGFGEQFF	TGCGCCAGCAGCTTGGGGACTAGCGGGTTCGGGGAGCAGTTCTTC
TRBV25-1	TRBJ2-1	TRBD2	.	CASSGLTSGLYNEQFF	TGTGCCAGCAGTGGTTTGACTAGCGGGCTATACAATGAGCAGTTCTTC
TRBV27	TRBJ2-3	.	few	CASSPQTPRGGTDTQYF	TGTGCCAGCAGTCCCCAGACTCCTAGAGGGGGCACAGATACGCAGTATTTT
TRBV7-8	TRBJ2-1	TRBD2	.	CASSLFSGRPYNEQFF	TGTGCCAGCAGCTTGTTTAGCGGGAGACCTTACAATGAGCAGTTCTTC
TRBV20-1	TRBJ2-3	.	.	CSARTRQGTDTQYF	TGCAGTGCTAGAACTCGGCAGGGGACAGATACGCAGTATTTT
TRBV20-1	TRBJ1-2	.	.	CSARVGPLGYTF	TGCAGTGCTAGAGTTGGGCCTCTTGGCTACACCTTC
TRBV12-3/TRBV12-4	TRBJ2-1	.	.	CASSSTAGNQETQFF	TGTGCCAGCAGTTCGACAGCGGGCAACCAAGAGACCCAGTTCTTC
TRBV27	TRBJ2-2	.	.	CASSLLATNTGELFF	TGTGCCAGCAGTTTACTAGCGACGAACACCGGGGAGCTGTTTTTT
TRBV12-3/TRBV12-4	TRBJ2-3	TRBD2	few	CASCPRGGIEGTQYF	TGTGCCAGCTGTCCTCGGGGGGGTATCGAAGGTACGCAGTATTTT
TRBV6-6	TRBJ2-1	TRBD2	few	CASSRATSGGHNEQFF	TGTGCCAGCAGTCGCGCTACTAGCGGGGGGCACAATGAGCAGTTCTTC
TRBV20-1	TRBJ1-2	.	.	CSARAYRVIYGYTF	TGCAGTGCTAGAGCCTACAGGGTGATCTATGGCTACACCTTC
TRBV5-1	TRBJ2-6	TRBD1	.	CASSFTGQSSGANVLTF	TGCGCCAGCAGCTTCACGGGACAGAGCTCTGGGGCCAACGTCCTGACTTTC
TRBV6-2/TRBV6-3	TRBJ1-2	.	.	CASSYSTRYYGYTF	TGTGCCAGCAGTTACTCGACTCGGTACTATGGCTACACCTTC
TRBV27	TRBJ2-3	TRBD2	few	CASTGGVTDTQYF	TGTGCCAGCACCGGGGGGGTCACAGATACGCAGTATTTT
TRBV5-6	TRBJ2-3	TRBD2	.	CASSLSLAGGSSTGTQYF	TGTGCCAGCAGCTTGTCTCTAGCGGGAGGGTCCAGCACAGGTACGCAGTATTTT
TRBV28	TRBJ2-1	TRBD2	.	CASSLAGGRYEQFF	TGTGCCAGCAGTTTAGCGGGAGGGCGGTATGAGCAGTTCTTC
TRBV12-3/TRBV12-4	TRBJ1-1	.	.	CASSFTGLGAFF	TGTGCCAGCAGTTTTACAGGGCTTGGAGCTTTCTTT
TRBV7-2	TRBJ1-5	TRBD1	few	CASSLGDRVTNQPQHF	TGTGCCAGCAGCTTAGGGGACAGGGTAACGAATCAGCCCCAGCATTTT
TRBV3-1	TRBJ1-5	.	few	CASSQGDRANQPQHF	TGTGCCAGCAGCCAGGGCGACAGAGCCAATCAGCCCCAGCATTTT
TRBV20-1	TRBJ2-1	TRBD2	.	CSARGGGGRPYNEQFF	TGCAGTGCTAGAGGAGGTGGCGGGAGGCCTTACAATGAGCAGTTCTTC
TRBV28	TRBJ2-1	.	.	CASCRKPSSYNEQFF	TGTGCCAGCTGTCGGAAGCCTAGCTCCTACAATGAGCAGTTCTTC
TRBV20-1	TRBJ2-7	TRBD2	few	CSARLPSGRNEQYF	TGCAGTGCTAGGTTGCCTAGCGGGAGGAATGAGCAGTACTTC